This TCR beta chain originates from a study of type 1 regulatory T cells. This CDR3 has 13 amino acids. V lost 3 bases and J lost 7, with 15 bases in between. Germline CDR1 and CDR2: GTSNPN and SVGIG (reference sequence). General study points: Compared with non-Tr1 cells, Tr1 cells showed a narrower TCR repertoire.

A few counts support this clonotype. Its specificity is unknown. TCRdb independently ran MiXCR on the reads; one entry per CDR3 protein. The sample carries tens of thousands of distinct CDR3 sequences, roughly 20% recorded once. V gene TRBV30 combines with J gene TRBJ2-5; perhaps TRBD2 as D (5 bases). The clonotype originates from a human donor in good health. What was sequenced was cultured type 1 regulatory T (Tr1) cells, either the whole culture or a sorted fraction (not recorded which). CDR3 protein: CAWSLGAGTTQYF. The CDR3 DNA reads TGTGCCTGGAGCTTGGGTGCGGGCACGACCCAGTACTTC.